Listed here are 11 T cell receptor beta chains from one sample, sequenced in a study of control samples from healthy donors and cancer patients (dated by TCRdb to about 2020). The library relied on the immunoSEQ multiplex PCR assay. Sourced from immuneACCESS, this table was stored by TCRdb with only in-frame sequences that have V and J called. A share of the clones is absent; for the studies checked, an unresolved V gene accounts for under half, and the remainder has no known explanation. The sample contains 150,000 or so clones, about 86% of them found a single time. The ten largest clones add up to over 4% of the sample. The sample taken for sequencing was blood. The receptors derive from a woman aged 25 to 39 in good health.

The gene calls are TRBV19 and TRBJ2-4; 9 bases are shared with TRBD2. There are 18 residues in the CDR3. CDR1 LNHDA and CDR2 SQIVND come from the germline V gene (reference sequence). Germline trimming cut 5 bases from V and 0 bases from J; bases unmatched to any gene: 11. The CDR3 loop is CASSPLFGGGVAKNIQYF. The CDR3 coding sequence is TGTGCCAGTAGTCCCCTTTTCGGCGGGGGGGTAGCCAAAAACATTCAGTACTTC. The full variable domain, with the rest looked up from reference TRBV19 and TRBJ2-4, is DGGITQSPKYLFRKEGQNVTLSCEQNLNHDAMYWYRQDPGQGLRLIYYSQIVNDFQKGDIAEGYSVSREKKESFPLTVTSAQKNPTAFYLCASSPLFGGGVAKNIQYFGAGTRLSVL.

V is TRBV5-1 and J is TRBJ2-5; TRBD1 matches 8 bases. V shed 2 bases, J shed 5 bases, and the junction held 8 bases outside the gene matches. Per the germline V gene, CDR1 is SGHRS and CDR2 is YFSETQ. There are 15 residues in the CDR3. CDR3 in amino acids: CASSFRRGPLETQYF. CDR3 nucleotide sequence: TGCGCCAGCAGCTTTCGCAGGGGGCCTCTGGAGACCCAGTACTTC.

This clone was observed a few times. Here the CDR3 DNA reads TGTGCCAGCAGCCCACGAGGGGTGCGGGGGAGACAAGAGACCCAGTACTTC. As protein: CASSPRGVRGRQETQYF. This chain connects TRBV11-2 to TRBJ2-5, with 7 bases fitting TRBD2. The V and J ends lost 5 bases and 2 bases, in that order; junction bases with no gene match: 14. The CDR3 length is 17 residues. Germline values: CDR1 SGHAT, CDR2 FQNNGV.

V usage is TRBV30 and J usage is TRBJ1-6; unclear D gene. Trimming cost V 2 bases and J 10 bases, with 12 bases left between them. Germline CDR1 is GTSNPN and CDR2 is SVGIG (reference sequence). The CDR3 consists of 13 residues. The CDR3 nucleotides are TGTGCCTGGAGTCCTACGGCGGGCTCACCCCTCCACTTT. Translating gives CAWSPTAGSPLHF.

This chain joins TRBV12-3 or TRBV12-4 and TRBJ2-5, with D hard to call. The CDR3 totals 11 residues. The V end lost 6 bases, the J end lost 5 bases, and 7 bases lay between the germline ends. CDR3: CASSTLETQYF. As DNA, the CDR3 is TGTGCCAGCAGCACTCTGGAGACCCAGTACTTC.

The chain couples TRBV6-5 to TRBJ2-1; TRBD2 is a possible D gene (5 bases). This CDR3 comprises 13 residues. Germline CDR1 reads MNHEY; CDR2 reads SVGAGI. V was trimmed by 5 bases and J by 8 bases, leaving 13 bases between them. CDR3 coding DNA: TGTGCCAGCAGTACACTAGGCATCGATGAGCAGTTCTTC. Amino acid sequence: CASSTLGIDEQFF.

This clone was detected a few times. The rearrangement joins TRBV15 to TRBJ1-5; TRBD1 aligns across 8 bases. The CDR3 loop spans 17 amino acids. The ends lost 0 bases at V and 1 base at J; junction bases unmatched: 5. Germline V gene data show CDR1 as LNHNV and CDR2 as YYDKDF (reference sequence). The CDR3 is CATSRDRTGPSNQPQHF. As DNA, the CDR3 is TGTGCCACCAGCAGAGATCGGACAGGGCCGAGCAATCAGCCCCAGCATTTT.

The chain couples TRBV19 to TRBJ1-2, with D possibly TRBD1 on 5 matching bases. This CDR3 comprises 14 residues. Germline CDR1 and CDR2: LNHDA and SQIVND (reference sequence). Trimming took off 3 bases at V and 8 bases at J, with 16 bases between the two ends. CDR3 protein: CASSIWQAGGGYTF. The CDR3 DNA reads TGTGCCAGTAGTATCTGGCAGGCCGGGGGAGGCTACACCTTC.

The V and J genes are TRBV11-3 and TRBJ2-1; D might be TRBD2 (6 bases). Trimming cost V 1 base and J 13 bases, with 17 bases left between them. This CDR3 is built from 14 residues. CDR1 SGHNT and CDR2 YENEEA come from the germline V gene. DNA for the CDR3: TGTGCCAGCAGCTTAGCGGCGGCGGAGGGGACCCAGTTCTTC. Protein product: CASSLAAAEGTQFF.

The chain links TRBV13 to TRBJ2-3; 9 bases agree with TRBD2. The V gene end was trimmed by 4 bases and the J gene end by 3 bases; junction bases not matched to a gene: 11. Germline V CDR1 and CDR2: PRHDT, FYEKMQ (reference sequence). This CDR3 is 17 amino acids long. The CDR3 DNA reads TGTGCCAGCAGCTCTCAGCCGGGACTAGCCTCAACAGATACGCAGTATTTT. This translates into CASSSQPGLASTDTQYF.

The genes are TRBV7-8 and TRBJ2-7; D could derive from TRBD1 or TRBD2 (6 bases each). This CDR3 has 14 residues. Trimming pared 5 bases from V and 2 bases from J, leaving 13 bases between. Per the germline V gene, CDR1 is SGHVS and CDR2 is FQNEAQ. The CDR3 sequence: CASSPRGTTYEQYV. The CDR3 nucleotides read TGTGCCAGCAGCCCCCGGGGGACAACCTACGAGCAGTACGTC.